These T cell receptor beta chains were read from a single sample in a study of technical replicates of blood from a handful of donors. Data came from immunoSEQ multiplex PCR; TCRdb stores just in-frame clones and leaves some out. The sample consists of roughly 76,000 clones, over 90% of them appearing once. Sequencing input: T cells isolated from PBMCs. These receptors were collected from a human donor in good health. Both conserved end residues are part of each CDR3. The D gene is left open where the match is weak. Clone size, where shown, is once, few, many, or a class for clones that have expanded.

CASRIDGSYEQYF TGTGCCAGCAGGATAGACGGGTCCTACGAGCAGTACTTC TRBV5-4 . . TRBJ2-7
CASNAGVTYEQYF TGTGCCAGCAACGCAGGGGTCACCTACGAGCAGTACTTC TRBV10-3 . . TRBJ2-7
CASSAQGHLYGYTF TGTGCCAGCAGTGCCCAGGGACACCTCTATGGCTACACCTTC TRBV7-9 . once TRBJ1-2
CASSPGGEETQYF TGTGCCAGCAGTCCAGGGGGTGAAGAGACCCAGTACTTC TRBV27 TRBD1 . TRBJ2-5
CASSFIASGANVLTF TGTGCCAGCAGTTTCATAGCCTCTGGGGCCAACGTCCTGACTTTC TRBV28 . . TRBJ2-6
CASSPTGLSYEQYF TGTGCCAGTAGTCCAACCGGTCTCTCCTACGAGCAGTACTTC TRBV19 . . TRBJ2-7
CASSAVQGDGYTF TGTGCCAGCAGTGCCGTCCAGGGGGACGGCTACACCTTC TRBV25-1 TRBD1 . TRBJ1-2
CASSLDLGWEPTYEQYF TGTGCCAGCAGCTTAGATCTGGGGTGGGAGCCTACCTACGAGCAGTACTTC TRBV11-3 . . TRBJ2-7
CASSPLLTGTYNEQFF TGTGCCAGCAGCCCACTATTGACTGGCACCTACAATGAGCAGTTCTTC TRBV9 . . TRBJ2-1
CASSVSGGDEGEQFF TGTGCCAGCAGCGTATCGGGGGGGGACGAGGGGGAGCAGTTCTTC TRBV9 TRBD2 . TRBJ2-1
CASSLVLGSQNYGYTF TGTGCCAGCAGCTTGGTTCTGGGCAGCCAAAACTATGGCTACACCTTC TRBV5-8 . . TRBJ1-2
CASSPSGTYSYNEQFF TGCGCCAGCAGCCCTAGCGGGACATACTCCTACAATGAGCAGTTCTTC TRBV4-1 TRBD2 few TRBJ2-1
CASSERLYEQYF TGTGCCAGCAGTGAACGACTGTACGAGCAGTACTTC TRBV6-1 . . TRBJ2-7
CASSLISRGPYGYTF TGTGCCAGCAGCTTAATTTCCAGGGGTCCATATGGCTACACCTTC TRBV7-3 . . TRBJ1-2
CASSAENYSNQPQHF TGTGCCAGCAGTGCGGAGAATTATAGCAATCAGCCCCAGCATTTT TRBV6-1 . . TRBJ1-5
CASSPTDRGLGYTF TGTGCCAGCAGCCCCACGGACAGGGGCCTTGGCTACACCTTC TRBV7-9 TRBD1 . TRBJ1-2
CASSLSSLSYEQYF TGTGCCAGCAGCCTCTCGTCACTATCCTACGAGCAGTACTTC TRBV7-2 . . TRBJ2-7